This TCR beta chain emerged from a study of blood T cells in healthy people across ages. General study findings and limits: With age, beta diversity per million T cells declined roughly linearly, significantly by approximately 40.

Sample donors were healthy Caucasian individuals that came from Russia, aged 6 to 90. The CDR3 is 17 residues long. V lost 2 bases to trimming and J lost 4 bases; unmatched junction nucleotides: 7. Germline values: CDR1 SGHTA, CDR2 FQGNSA. Turning to this clonotype: What it binds is unknown.

The second PCR ran about 6 to 11 cycles with a sample-barcoded 5' primer and J-beta primers. One entry per CDR3 protein, called by TCRdb with MiXCR from the 5' RACE reads. The sample has 790,000 or so distinct CDR3 sequences; 45% to 70% are singletons. The material sequenced was blood. V is TRBV7-2 and J is TRBJ2-3; 12 bases fit TRBD2. The TCR sequence derives from a man aged 40-49 years in good health. CDR3 amino acids: CASSLRLAGGKADTQYF. CDR3 coding DNA: TGTGCCAGCAGCTTAAGGCTAGCGGGGGGGAAAGCAGATACGCAGTATTTT.